The sequence of this T cell receptor beta chain was determined in a study of siplizumab effects on memory and regulatory T cells. The assay was immunoSEQ multiplex PCR, and TCRdb's table has in-frame clones only and misses some. The sample holds 99,000 or so clones, roughly 92% seen once. Sample: Tregs sorted from blood. The source of this sequence is a human donor in good health.

For the CDR3, the DNA is TGTGCCTGGAGTCTCGGACTAGCGGGGGAGACCCAGTACTTC. It encodes CAWSLGLAGETQYF. The chain recombines TRBV30 with TRBJ2-5; 12 nucleotides match TRBD2. The CDR3 has 14 residues. J gave up 5 bases and V 2 bases, and 3 bases lay outside the gene matches. CDR1 is GTSNPN and CDR2 is SVGIG in the germline V gene (reference sequence).